This T cell receptor (beta chain) was sequenced in a study of CD8 T cells in ankylosing spondylitis. General study results and limits: The study identified a TCR beta motif of under ten highly homologous variants that appeared characteristic of ankylosing spondylitis blood.

The sample holds many counts of this clonotype. Its antigen is unknown. TCR beta libraries were made by quantitative 5'-RACE with molecular barcodes. TCRdb reprocessed the 5' RACE reads with MiXCR, giving one entry per CDR3 protein. The profile shows around 250,000 distinct CDR3 sequences, roughly 10% of them singletons. Looked up from germline, CDR1 is MDHEN and CDR2 is SYDVKM. V was clipped by 4 bases and J by 3 bases, with 22 bases between them. The CDR3 consists of 17 residues. The TCR originated in a male donor with ankylosing spondylitis or in good health (not recorded which). The sequencing sample was made of blood, either unsorted or a sorted T cell fraction (not recorded which). The chain uses TRBV28 and TRBJ2-7; D gene ambiguous. The CDR3 bases are TGTGCCAGCAGTTCTCTGTTTCCTCTGAAGGTCCACTACGAGCAGTACTTC. Protein product: CASSSLFPLKVHYEQYF.